The next 31 T cell receptor beta chains were all read from a single sample in a study of blood T cells in healthy people across ages. Next came a second PCR, run for about 6 to 12 cycles, which used a sample-barcoded 5' primer along with a J-beta primer mix. TCRdb analysed the 5' RACE reads with MiXCR anew, one entry per CDR3 protein. The table has over 1.5 million distinct CDR3 sequences, around 50% seen once; the top ten hold 2.1%. Sequencing input: blood. The receptors stem from a woman in her 40s in good health.

The chain links TRBV5-8 to TRBJ2-6, with D possibly TRBD1 on 6 matching bases. V was clipped by 0 bases and J by 0 bases, with 13 bases between them. The CDR3 extends over 18 amino acids. CDR1 is SGHTS, CDR2 YDEGEE, per germline. The CDR3 bases are TGTGCCAGCAGCTTGGGGCAGGGGATACTCTCTGGGGCCAACGTCCTGACTTTC. This sequence encodes CASSLGQGILSGANVLTF.

The chain joins TRBV5-1 to TRBJ2-5; 10 bases align to TRBD2. The CDR3 sequence is 15 residues long. V gave up 2 bases and J gave up 2 bases; unmatched junction bases: 3. CDR1 SGHRS and CDR2 YFSETQ come from the germline V gene. The CDR3 here is CASSFGLAVQETQYF. CDR3 nucleotide sequence: TGCGCCAGCAGCTTCGGACTAGCGGTTCAAGAGACCCAGTACTTC. Variable domain in full (rest from reference TRBV5-1 and TRBJ2-5): KAGVTQTPRYLIKTRGQQVTLSCSPISGHRSVSWYQQTPGQGLQFLFEYFSETQRNKGNFPGRFSGRQFSNSRSEMNVSTLELGDSALYLCASSFGLAVQETQYFGPGTRLLVL.

This clonotype has only a few counts. The chain employs TRBV7-2 and TRBJ2-7, with TRBD1 as a possible D gene (5 bases). Trimming pared 5 bases from V and 7 bases from J, leaving 21 bases between. Germline values: CDR1 SGHTA, CDR2 FQGNSA. The CDR3 totals 15 residues. CDR3 protein: CASSHTRDPESEQYF. In DNA, the CDR3 is TGTGCCAGCAGCCACACCAGGGATCCTGAGTCGGAGCAGTACTTC. Combining the CDR3 with reference TRBV7-2 and TRBJ2-7 gives the whole variable domain GAGVSQSPSNKVTEKGKDVELRCDPISGHTALYWYRQSLGQGLEFLIYFQGNSAPDKSGLPSDRFSAERTGGSVSTLTIQRTQQEDSAVYLCASSHTRDPESEQYFGPGTRLTVT.

The chain uses TRBV4-3 and TRBJ1-2, with TRBD1 as a possible D gene (6 bases). V dropped 3 bases and J dropped 6 bases, with 17 bases sitting between them. This CDR3 contains 15 residues. Germline V CDR1 and CDR2: LGHNA, YSLEER. The CDR3 loop is CASSQTLGGGDGYTF. The CDR3 DNA is TGCGCCAGCAGCCAGACCCTGGGAGGGGGAGATGGCTACACCTTC.

The chain uses TRBV2 and TRBJ2-7, with a tentative D call TRBD1 (6 bases). The CDR3 is made up of 15 amino acids. The V end lost 2 bases, the J end lost 3 bases, and 14 bases lay between the germline ends. CDR1 is SNHLY, CDR2 FYNNEI, per germline. CDR3 nucleotide sequence: TGTGCCAGCAGTGAATCTCCGACAGGTTACTACGAGCAGTACTTC. This encodes CASSESPTGYYEQYF.

The chain carries TRBV7-2 and TRBJ2-1, with 11 nucleotides matching TRBD1. The CDR3 loop spans 15 amino acids. CDR1 SGHTA and CDR2 FQGNSA come from the germline V gene. The ends lost 6 bases at V and 6 bases at J; junction bases unmatched: 7. The CDR3 coding sequence is TGTGCCAGCAGGCGGGGACAGGGGGTATTCAATGAGCAGTTCTTC. It encodes CASRRGQGVFNEQFF.

A few counts support this clonotype. The chain links TRBV7-2 to TRBJ2-6, with D maybe TRBD1 (7 bases). This CDR3 has 16 residues. Germline CDR1 reads SGHTA; CDR2 reads FQGNSA. Trimming stripped 6 bases from V and 2 bases from J, with 14 bases between. CDR3 bases: TGTGCCAGCAGACAAGGAGGGGGCGCTGGGGCCAACGTCCTGACTTTC. Translated: CASRQGGGAGANVLTF.

This clonotype has only a few counts. The junction departs from germline at one end; a sequencing error may be responsible. CDR3 region: CASSLRQGPWETQYF. The CDR3 DNA reads TGTGCTAGCAGCTTAAGGCAGGGCCCCTGGGAGACCCAGTACTTC. The chain is built from TRBV7-7 and TRBJ2-4; D is possibly TRBD1 (5 bases). Matching the DNA end better, TRBJ2-5 makes the J call doubtful. Germline V gene sequence: CDR1 SSHAT, CDR2 FNYEAQ (reference sequence). This CDR3 contains 15 residues.

This clonotype was found a few times. V is TRBV25-1 and J is TRBJ2-7; weak D call: TRBD1 (6 bases). The J call is uncertain, as TRBJ2-5 better fits the DNA end. The germline CDR1 and CDR2 sequences are MGHDK and SYGVNS. The CDR3 totals 14 residues. In nucleotides, the CDR3 is TGTGCCAGCAGAAAGGGGGAAGAGATTTCGACCCAGTACTTC. Translated, it gives CASRKGEEISTQYF.

The V gene is TRBV2, the J gene TRBJ1-4; D is uncertain. The germline CDR1 and CDR2 sequences are SNHLY and FYNNEI. CDR3 length equals 16 residues. V lost 1 base and J lost 0, with 9 bases in between. The CDR3 is CASSEVLLSTNEKLFF. CDR3 nucleotide sequence: TGTGCCAGCAGTGAAGTCCTGCTTTCAACTAATGAAAAACTGTTTTTT.

The rearrangement joins TRBV20-1 to TRBJ2-5; 7 positions agree with TRBD2. Germline values: CDR1 DFQATT, CDR2 SNEGSKA (reference sequence). The CDR3 consists of 14 residues. Trimming removed 0 bases from V and 5 bases from J; junction bases left unmatched: 6. The CDR3 is CSARDPTSRETQYF. In DNA form, the CDR3 reads TGCAGTGCTAGAGATCCGACTAGCCGCGAGACCCAGTACTTC.

This clonotype was counted only a few times. V usage is TRBV7-2 and J usage is TRBJ2-3, with 9 positions matching TRBD1. CDR1 and CDR2 from the germline V gene are SGHTA and FQGNSA. The J segment lost 3 bases and the V segment lost 1 base, leaving 5 bases of the junction unmatched. This CDR3 comprises 16 residues. CDR3 coding DNA: TGTGCCAGCAGCTTAGTGGGGACAGGGAGGACAGATACGCAGTATTTT. It encodes CASSLVGTGRTDTQYF.

This chain connects TRBV7-2 to TRBJ2-5, with TRBD2 identical over 7 bases. The germline gives CDR1 SGHTA, CDR2 FQGNSA. The CDR3 spans 16 residues. V lost 5 bases, J lost 3 bases, and 12 bases stayed unmatched. The CDR3 DNA is TGTGCCAGCAGCCGCGGGGGAAGCGGGATCAAAGAGACCCAGTACTTC. This sequence encodes CASSRGGSGIKETQYF.

This chain links TRBV28 with TRBJ2-1, with TRBD2 matching 13 bases. The ends lost 6 bases at V and 9 bases at J; junction bases unmatched: 8. The CDR3 spans 15 residues. The germline V gene encodes CDR1 MDHEN and CDR2 SYDVKM. CDR3 sequence (DNA): TGTGCCAGCAGCATACTAGCGGGGGGGCTCGGTGAGCAGTTCTTC. Its translation is CASSILAGGLGEQFF.

This chain uses TRBV14 with TRBJ2-5, with D possibly TRBD2 on 5 matching bases. Germline values: CDR1 SGHDN, CDR2 FVKESK. Trimming removed 1 base at V and 1 base at J, with 10 bases between. CDR3 length: 15 residues. The CDR3 sequence: CASSQVRETQETQYF. The CDR3 region has the DNA TGTGCCAGCAGCCAAGTGAGGGAAACCCAAGAGACCCAGTACTTC.

V is TRBV5-1 and J is TRBJ2-7; D is uncertain. This CDR3 spans 13 amino acids. Trimming left V 5 bases short and J 7 bases short, with 16 bases between. Germline loops: CDR1 SGHRS, CDR2 YFSETQ. The DNA of the CDR3 is TGCGCCAGCAGTCTTAGCCCGATCAATGAGCAGTACTTC. Amino acids: CASSLSPINEQYF.

This clonotype was recorded a few times. The chain carries TRBV6-1 and TRBJ2-5, with 12 bases identical to TRBD2. The CDR3 consists of 15 residues. Trimming at V came to 6 bases and at J to 5 bases, leaving 7 bases not matched to a gene. Germline CDR1 reads MNHNS; CDR2 reads SASEGT. DNA for the CDR3: TGTGCCAGCAGAAGACTAGCGGGGGTTCGGGAGACCCAGTACTTC. It yields the protein CASRRLAGVRETQYF.

This chain joins TRBV20-1 and TRBJ2-5; D gene unclear. V was cut by 0 bases and J by 1 base, with 9 bases left in between. The V gene's germline CDR1 is DFQATT and CDR2 SNEGSKA (reference sequence). The CDR3 loop spans 14 amino acids. This CDR3 is CSARDFWSQETQYF. CDR3 nucleotides: TGCAGTGCTAGAGATTTTTGGTCCCAAGAGACCCAGTACTTC.

This clonotype was detected only a few times. The rearrangement links TRBV7-2 to TRBJ2-5; no reliable D call. There are 13 residues in the CDR3. Per germline, CDR1 SGHTA and CDR2 FQGNSA. V lost 1 base, J lost 4 bases, and 7 bases lay in between. CDR3 DNA sequence: TGTGCCAGCAGCTTAGAATCGGGAGAGACCCAGTACTTC. Translation: CASSLESGETQYF.

V usage is TRBV20-1 and J usage is TRBJ2-7; 12 nucleotides match TRBD2. In germline, CDR1 is DFQATT, CDR2 SNEGSKA (reference sequence). The CDR3 loop spans 16 amino acids. V gave up 3 bases and J gave up 2 bases; unmatched junction bases: 8. CDR3 in amino acids: CSASTLAGGRAYEQYF. CDR3 nucleotides: TGCAGTGCTAGTACACTAGCGGGGGGAAGGGCCTACGAGCAGTACTTC.

This clonotype was recorded once. The rearrangement joins TRBV20-1 to TRBJ1-2; unclear D gene. V dropped 3 bases and J dropped 6 bases, with 14 bases sitting between them. Germline V gene sequence: CDR1 DFQATT, CDR2 SNEGSKA (reference sequence). The CDR3 contains 13 residues. The CDR3 protein is CSARKGEWDGYTF. The DNA of the CDR3 is TGCAGTGCTAGGAAAGGTGAATGGGATGGCTACACCTTC.

V is TRBV13 and J is TRBJ1-2; 7 nucleotides match TRBD1. The CDR3 totals 15 residues. V lost 0 bases to trimming and J lost 8 bases; unmatched junction nucleotides: 9. Germline V CDR1 and CDR2: PRHDT, FYEKMQ (reference sequence). The CDR3 region is CASSLGRQGVRGYTF. The DNA of the CDR3 is TGTGCCAGCAGCTTAGGTAGACAGGGTGTGCGAGGCTACACCTTC.

CDR3 protein: CASSFLGEVGVNGYTF. In nucleotides, the CDR3 is TGTGCCAGCAGTTTTCTTGGGGAGGTGGGAGTTAATGGCTACACCTTC. The gene calls are TRBV28 and TRBJ1-2; D ambiguous. The CDR3 is made up of 16 amino acids. Germline CDR1 is MDHEN and CDR2 is SYDVKM. V was clipped by 3 bases and J by 6 bases, with 20 bases between them.

The count of this clonotype is one. The J gene is TRBJ1-2, the V gene TRBV6-5; maybe TRBD1 (6 bases). CDR3 length: 16 amino acids. Per the germline V gene, CDR1 is MNHEY and CDR2 is SVGAGI. Trimming removed 4 bases at V and 1 base at J, with 16 bases between. The CDR3 sequence: CASSSRVVDSNYGYTF. The CDR3 nucleotides are TGTGCCAGCAGTTCAAGGGTGGTGGACAGTAACTATGGCTACACCTTC.

The chain carries TRBV4-1 and TRBJ2-3; D assignment may be TRBD1 or TRBD2 (5 bases each). The CDR3 is 15 residues long. V lost 1 base, J lost 0 bases, and 8 bases lay in between. The germline CDR1 and CDR2 sequences are MGHRA and YSYEKL. CDR3 sequence: CASSQGDASTDTQYF. CDR3 DNA: TGCGCCAGCAGCCAAGGGGACGCGAGCACAGATACGCAGTATTTT.

In DNA form, the CDR3 reads TGTGCCAGCAGTTCAGAGGGGAGGAGCTCCTACGAGCAGTACTTC. Translating gives CASSSEGRSSYEQYF. This sequence joins TRBV12-3 or TRBV12-4 and TRBJ2-7; D may be TRBD2 (6 bases). V lost 4 bases and J 0 bases, leaving 13 bases between the germline ends. The CDR3 runs 15 residues.

This clonotype has more than one count but fewer than ten. CDR3 coding DNA: TGTGCCAGCTCCGAAACCAGGGGGCGGACAGATACGCAGTATTTT. Translation: CASSETRGRTDTQYF. The chain carries TRBV12-3 or TRBV12-4 and TRBJ2-3, with 8 bases matching TRBD1. The CDR3 is made up of 15 amino acids. J gave up 3 bases and V 8 bases, and 10 bases lay outside the gene matches.

For this clonotype: This may stem from a read error, because a much larger clone lies one nucleotide away. The CDR3 bases are TGTGCCAGCAGTACCTCTGGGACCAACGTCCTGACTTTC. Encoded protein: CASSTSGTNVLTF. The V and J genes are TRBV6-6 and TRBJ2-6; D unresolved. The CDR3 runs 13 residues. The germline gives CDR1 MNHNY, CDR2 SVGAGI (reference sequence).

This clonotype was seen a handful of times. The V gene is TRBV5-6, the J gene TRBJ2-5; the D is unclear. V lost 0 bases to trimming and J lost 1 base, with 16 bases between them. The CDR3 consists of 17 residues. The germline CDR1 and CDR2 sequences are SGHDT and YYEEEE. The CDR3 loop is CASSLDPGANIQETQYF. The CDR3, as DNA: TGTGCCAGCAGCTTGGATCCAGGAGCCAACATCCAAGAGACCCAGTACTTC.

This clonotype came up a few times. V and J are TRBV20-1 and TRBJ1-2; 9 bases agree with TRBD1. Germline-derived CDR1 and CDR2 are DFQATT and SNEGSKA (reference sequence). The junction had 12 bases not matched to a gene; V was cut back by 4 bases and J by 6 bases. This CDR3 contains 15 residues. CDR3 in DNA: TGCAGTGCTAACCCTGGGGTTACAGGGGGCCATGGCTACACCTTC. Amino acids: CSANPGVTGGHGYTF.

This chain connects TRBV6-6 to TRBJ1-2; TRBD1 might be the D (6 bases). Germline V gene sequence: CDR1 MNHNY, CDR2 SVGAGI (reference sequence). The CDR3 loop spans 14 amino acids. V was clipped by 8 bases and J by 0 bases, with 13 bases between them. The CDR3 DNA follows: TGTGCCAGCCTAAGGGACACCCCTAACTATGGCTACACCTTC. Protein product: CASLRDTPNYGYTF.